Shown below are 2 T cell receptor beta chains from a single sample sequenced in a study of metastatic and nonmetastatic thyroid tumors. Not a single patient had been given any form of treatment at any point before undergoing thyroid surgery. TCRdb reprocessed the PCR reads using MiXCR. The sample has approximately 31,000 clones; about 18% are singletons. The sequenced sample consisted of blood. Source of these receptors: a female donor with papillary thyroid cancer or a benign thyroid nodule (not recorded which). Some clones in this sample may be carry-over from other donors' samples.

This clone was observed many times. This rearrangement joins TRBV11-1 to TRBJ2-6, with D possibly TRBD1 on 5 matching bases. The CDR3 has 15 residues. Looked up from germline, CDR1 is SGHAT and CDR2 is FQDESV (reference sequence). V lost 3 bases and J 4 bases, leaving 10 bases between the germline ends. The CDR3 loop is CASSFTGTGANVLTF. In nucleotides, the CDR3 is TGTGCCAGCAGCTTTACAGGTACAGGGGCCAACGTCCTGACTTTC. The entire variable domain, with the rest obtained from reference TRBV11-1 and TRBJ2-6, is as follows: EAEVAQSPRYKITEKSQAVAFWCDPISGHATLYWYRQILGQGPELLVQFQDESVVDDSQLPKDRFSAERLKGVDSTLKIQPAELGDSAMYLCASSFTGTGANVLTFGAGSRLTVL.

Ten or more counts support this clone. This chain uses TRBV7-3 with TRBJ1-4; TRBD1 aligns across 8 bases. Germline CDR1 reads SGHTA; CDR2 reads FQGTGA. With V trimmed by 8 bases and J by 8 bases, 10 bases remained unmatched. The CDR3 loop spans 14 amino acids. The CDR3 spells CASRDGQGREKLFF. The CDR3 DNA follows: TGTGCCAGCCGAGACGGACAGGGTCGGGAAAAACTGTTTTTT.